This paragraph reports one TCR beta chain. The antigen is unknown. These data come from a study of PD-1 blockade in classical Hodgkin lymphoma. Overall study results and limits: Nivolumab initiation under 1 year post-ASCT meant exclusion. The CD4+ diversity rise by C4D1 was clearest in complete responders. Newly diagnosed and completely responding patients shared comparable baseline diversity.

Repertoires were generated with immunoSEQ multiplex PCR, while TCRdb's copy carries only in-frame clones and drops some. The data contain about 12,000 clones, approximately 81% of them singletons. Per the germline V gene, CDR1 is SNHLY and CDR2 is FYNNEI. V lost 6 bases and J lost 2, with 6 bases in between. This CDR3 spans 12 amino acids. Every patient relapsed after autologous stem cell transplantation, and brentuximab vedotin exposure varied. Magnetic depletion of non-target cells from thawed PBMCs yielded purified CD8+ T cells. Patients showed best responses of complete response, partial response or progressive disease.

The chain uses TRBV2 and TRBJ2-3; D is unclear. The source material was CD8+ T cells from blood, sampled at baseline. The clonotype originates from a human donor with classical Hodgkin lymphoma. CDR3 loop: CASRRFTDTQYF. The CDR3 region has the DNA TGTGCCAGCAGGCGGTTCACAGATACGCAGTATTTT.